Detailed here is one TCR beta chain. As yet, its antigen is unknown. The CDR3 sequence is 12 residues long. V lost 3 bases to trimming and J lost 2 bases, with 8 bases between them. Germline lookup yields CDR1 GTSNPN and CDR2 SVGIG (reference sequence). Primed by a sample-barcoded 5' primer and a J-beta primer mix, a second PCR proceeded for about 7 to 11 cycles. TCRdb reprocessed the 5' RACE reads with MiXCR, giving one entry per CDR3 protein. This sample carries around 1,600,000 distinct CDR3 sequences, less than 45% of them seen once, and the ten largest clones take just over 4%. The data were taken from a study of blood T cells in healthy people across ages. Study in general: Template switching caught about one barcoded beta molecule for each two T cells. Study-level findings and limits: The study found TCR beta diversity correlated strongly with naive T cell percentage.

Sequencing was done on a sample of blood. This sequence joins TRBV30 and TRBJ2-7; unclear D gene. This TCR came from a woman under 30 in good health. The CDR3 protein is CAWSIDTYEQYF. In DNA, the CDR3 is TGTGCCTGGAGCATCGATACCTACGAGCAGTACTTC.